These 32 T cell receptor beta chains originate from one sample sequenced in a study of identical twins. TCRdb independently ran MiXCR on the 5' RACE reads; one entry per CDR3 protein. This table holds about 390,000 distinct CDR3 sequences, approximately 8.8% found once. The sequenced material came from naive T cells sorted from blood. These receptors were taken from a woman in her forties or fifties in good health.

J is TRBJ1-5 and V is TRBV29-1; a possible D gene is TRBD1 (6 bases). The V gene lost 6 bases and the J gene lost 4 bases, with 13 bases spanning the gap. Germline values: CDR1 SQVTM, CDR2 ANQGSEA. The CDR3 consists of 13 residues. CDR3 sequence: CSVLQGNNQPQHF. The CDR3 DNA sequence: TGCAGCGTCCTTCAGGGGAATAATCAGCCCCAGCATTTT.

This clonotype has just a few counts. V gene TRBV12-3 or TRBV12-4 combines with J gene TRBJ2-5, with a weak D call TRBD1 (6 bases). The length of the CDR3 is 14 residues. The V gene lost 6 bases and the J gene lost 5 bases, with 16 bases spanning the gap. In DNA, the CDR3 is TGTGCCAGCAGCCGGGACACCCCCGAGGAGACCCAGTACTTC. Amino acid sequence: CASSRDTPEETQYF.

In this sample, this clonotype turned up a few times. The chain joins TRBV15 to TRBJ2-3; 7 nucleotides align to TRBD2. The V segment lost 5 bases and the J segment 0 bases; nucleotides outside the gene matches: 14. The germline V gene encodes CDR1 LNHNV and CDR2 YYDKDF (reference sequence). The CDR3 has 18 residues. CDR3 sequence: CATSPSGVAGQSTDTQYF. DNA of the CDR3: TGTGCCACCAGCCCTTCCGGGGTAGCGGGTCAAAGCACAGATACGCAGTATTTT.

This clonotype came up many times. The rearrangement links TRBV5-1 to TRBJ2-1; tentatively, D is TRBD1 (5 bases). Trimming shortened V by 1 base and J by 10 bases, and 6 bases separated the two germline ends. Germline V lookup: CDR1 SGHRS, CDR2 YFSETQ. The CDR3 contains 11 residues. CDR3 nucleotide sequence: TGCGCCAGCAGCTTGCCAGGGGAGCAGTTCTTC. It is translated as CASSLPGEQFF.

The chain carries TRBV5-6 and TRBJ2-7, with D perhaps matching TRBD2 (6 bases). This CDR3 region has 13 residues. V lost 3 bases, J lost 2 bases, and 9 bases lay in between. The V gene's germline CDR1 is SGHDT and CDR2 YYEEEE. CDR3 DNA: TGTGCCAGCAGCTATCGGACTACCTACGAGCAGTACTTC. This codes for CASSYRTTYEQYF.

The chain uses TRBV4-1 and TRBJ2-7, with 8 bases that match TRBD2. The V and J ends lost 0 bases and 4 bases, in that order; junction bases with no gene match: 8. The germline V gene has CDR1 MGHRA and CDR2 YSYEKL. The CDR3 covers 16 residues. CDR3 DNA sequence: TGCGCCAGCAGCCAAGATAGAGGGACTAGTTTATACGAGCAGTACTTC. The encoded protein is CASSQDRGTSLYEQYF.

This clonotype was detected a few times. The V call is TRBV6-1, the J call TRBJ2-1, with D uncertain. CDR1 MNHNS and CDR2 SASEGT come from the germline V gene. V lost 4 bases to trimming and J lost 13 bases, with 17 bases between them. The CDR3 extends over 13 amino acids. The CDR3 here is CASSVGRAANQFF. The DNA of the CDR3 is TGTGCCAGCAGTGTCGGAAGGGCAGCCAACCAGTTCTTC.

The chain carries TRBV12-3 or TRBV12-4 and TRBJ2-1; 7 bases line up with TRBD2. The CDR3 extends over 16 amino acids. After removal of 3 bases from V and 4 bases from J, the junction contained 9 bases not matched to a gene. The CDR3, as DNA: TGTGCCAGCAGTTTTGCATCATCCGGGGGGTACAATGAGCAGTTCTTC. This sequence encodes CASSFASSGGYNEQFF.

V and J are TRBV12-5 and TRBJ2-1; D might be TRBD1 (6 bases). Germline-derived CDR1 and CDR2 are LGHNT and FRNRAP. The CDR3 is 17 amino acids. With 5 bases removed from V and 1 base from J, the gap between germline ends came to 18 bases. CDR3 in amino acids: CASGPQKTRGSYNEQFF. CDR3 nucleotide sequence: TGTGCTAGTGGTCCCCAGAAAACAAGGGGGTCCTACAATGAGCAGTTCTTC.

This clonotype appeared a few times. V gene TRBV10-3 combines with J gene TRBJ2-1; perhaps TRBD1 as D (6 bases). Trimming cost V 6 bases and J 5 bases, with 14 bases left between them. Germline CDR1 ENHRY, CDR2 SYGVKD. The CDR3 is 14 amino acids. CDR3 protein: CAISNREGNNEQFF. The CDR3 bases are TGTGCCATCAGCAACAGGGAAGGGAACAATGAGCAGTTCTTC.

The V and J genes are TRBV2 and TRBJ2-1; D may be TRBD2 (6 bases). V dropped 10 bases and J dropped 7 bases, with 23 bases sitting between them. Germline-derived CDR1 and CDR2 are SNHLY and FYNNEI. The CDR3 runs 15 residues. CDR3 protein: CAIGGGGPRSNEQFF. The CDR3, as DNA: TGTGCCATCGGGGGAGGAGGGCCGCGGTCGAATGAGCAGTTCTTC. Looking up the rest from reference TRBV2 and TRBJ2-1 gives the full variable domain: EPEVTQTPSHQVTQMGQEVILRCVPISNHLYFYWYRQILGQKVEFLVSFYNNEISEKSEIFDDQFSVERPDGSNFTLKIRSTKLEDSAMYFCAIGGGGPRSNEQFFGPGTRLTVL.

This clonotype was seen ten or more times. This chain uses TRBV29-1 with TRBJ2-3, with TRBD2 matching 12 bases. The germline V gene encodes CDR1 SQVTM and CDR2 ANQGSEA. The CDR3 is 17 amino acids. Trimming took 1 base from V and 6 from J; bases not matched to a gene: 11. The CDR3 sequence: CSVEASGRAWAGDTQYF. The DNA of the CDR3 is TGCAGCGTTGAAGCTAGCGGGAGGGCCTGGGCCGGGGATACGCAGTATTTT.

This chain joins TRBV20-1 and TRBJ1-2; 9 bases align to TRBD1. The V and J ends lost 7 bases and 2 bases, in that order; junction bases with no gene match: 5. This CDR3 spans 13 amino acids. CDR1 is DFQATT, CDR2 SNEGSKA, per germline (reference sequence). The CDR3: CSVRDRENYGYTF. Here the CDR3 DNA reads TGCAGTGTCCGGGACAGGGAAAACTATGGCTACACCTTC.

This clonotype showed up many times. V is TRBV3-1 and J is TRBJ2-3; no firm D call. V was shortened by 1 base and J by 5 bases, with 10 bases between the two germline ends. The CDR3 is 14 amino acids. CDR1 LGHDT and CDR2 YNNKEL come from the germline V gene (reference sequence). CDR3 protein: CASSQASLEDTQYF. The DNA for the CDR3 is TGTGCCAGCAGCCAAGCCTCTCTTGAAGATACGCAGTATTTT.

This chain connects TRBV5-1 to TRBJ2-5; the match to TRBD2 covers 13 bases. The CDR3 runs to 17 residues. After removal of 5 bases from V and 5 bases from J, the junction contained 12 bases not matched to a gene. Germline CDR1 SGHRS, CDR2 YFSETQ. CDR3 amino acids: CASRDRTSGRWWETQYF. CDR3 sequence (DNA): TGCGCCAGCAGGGACCGGACTAGCGGGAGATGGTGGGAGACCCAGTACTTC.

The chain combines TRBV5-1 with TRBJ1-2; possible D gene TRBD1, 5 bases. The germline V and J ends were trimmed by 6 bases and 8 bases, with 11 bases remaining between them. This CDR3 contains 11 residues. CDR1 and CDR2 from the germline V gene are SGHRS and YFSETQ. The CDR3: CASKEGSGYTF. The DNA of the CDR3 is TGCGCCAGCAAAGAGGGGAGCGGCTACACCTTC.

In this sample, this clonotype turned up a few times. V usage is TRBV2 and J usage is TRBJ2-1; a possible D gene is TRBD2 (6 bases). The V end lost 4 bases, the J end lost 0 bases, and 13 bases lay between the germline ends. The CDR3 runs to 16 residues. Germline values: CDR1 SNHLY, CDR2 FYNNEI. The CDR3 here is CASSAGFSGSYNEQFF. CDR3 nucleotides: TGTGCCAGCAGTGCCGGGTTTAGCGGCTCCTACAATGAGCAGTTCTTC.

This clonotype was observed a handful of times. The V and J genes are TRBV4-1 and TRBJ1-5; TRBD1 matches 7 bases. V was pared by 0 bases and J by 2 bases, with 4 bases of the junction left unmatched. Germline loops: CDR1 MGHRA, CDR2 YSYEKL. This CDR3 has 16 amino acids. CDR3 DNA sequence: TGCGCCAGCAGCCAAGAGAAGGGGGCTGGCAATCAGCCCCAGCATTTT. Translated: CASSQEKGAGNQPQHF.

This clonotype was detected a few times. One junction end disagrees with the germline gene, perhaps due to a read error. J is TRBJ2-1 and V is TRBV11-2, with 8 bases lining up with TRBD1. This CDR3 contains 11 residues. Germline CDR1 SGHAT, CDR2 FQNNGV. The CDR3 DNA reads as TGCGGGACAGGCTCCTACAATGAGCAGTTCTTC. As protein: CGTGSYNEQFF.

This rearrangement joins TRBV7-2 to TRBJ2-1; D ambiguous. Germline-derived CDR1 and CDR2 are SGHTA and FQGNSA. The V gene lost 6 bases and the J gene lost 5 bases, with 17 bases spanning the gap. The CDR3 spans 15 residues. The DNA of the CDR3 is TGTGCCAGCAGGGATCGGGCAGGAAAAAACAATGAGCAGTTCTTC. This translates into CASRDRAGKNNEQFF.

This chain connects TRBV12-3 or TRBV12-4 to TRBJ2-5; TRBD2 agrees at 8 bases. The CDR3 consists of 15 residues. V lost 6 bases and J lost 4; bases outside the gene matches: 10. The CDR3 loop is CASSPPPGLVETQYF. As DNA, the CDR3 is TGTGCCAGCAGCCCTCCTCCGGGACTAGTAGAGACCCAGTACTTC.

The chain employs TRBV12-5 and TRBJ2-4; TRBD1 matches 9 bases. Trimming at V came to 1 base and at J to 4 bases, leaving 2 bases not matched to a gene. The germline CDR1 and CDR2 sequences are LGHNT and FRNRAP. The CDR3 consists of 15 residues. CDR3 in DNA: TGTGCTAGTGGTTTGGCGACAGGGGGAAAAAACATTCAGTACTTC. Encoded protein: CASGLATGGKNIQYF.

The CDR3 region is CASRGGSPETQYF. DNA of the CDR3: TGTGCCAGCAGGGGCGGGAGCCCTGAGACCCAGTACTTC. The chain employs TRBV6-8 and TRBJ2-5; 7 positions agree with TRBD2. V lost 6 bases and J lost 5; bases outside the gene matches: 6. This CDR3 has 13 amino acids. Per germline, CDR1 MNHGY and CDR2 SAAAGT.

A few counts support this clonotype. The gene calls are TRBV5-1 and TRBJ2-1, with D unresolved. From germline, CDR1 is SGHRS and CDR2 YFSETQ. Trimming pared 6 bases from V and 0 bases from J, leaving 13 bases between. CDR3 length equals 15 residues. In DNA form, the CDR3 reads TGCGCCAGCAACTTCGTACAAAGCTCCTACAATGAGCAGTTCTTC. Its protein product is CASNFVQSSYNEQFF. The complete variable domain, with remaining parts taken from reference TRBV5-1 and TRBJ2-1, reads KAGVTQTPRYLIKTRGQQVTLSCSPISGHRSVSWYQQTPGQGLQFLFEYFSETQRNKGNFPGRFSGRQFSNSRSEMNVSTLELGDSALYLCASNFVQSSYNEQFFGPGTRLTVL.

This sequence joins TRBV20-1 and TRBJ1-1; 7 bases are shared with TRBD1. Losses at the gene ends were 0 bases for V and 3 bases for J; bases not matched to a gene: 4. The CDR3 is 14 amino acids. Per germline, CDR1 DFQATT and CDR2 SNEGSKA (reference sequence). The CDR3 reads CSARDTGVHTEAFF. In nucleotides, the CDR3 is TGCAGTGCTAGAGATACAGGGGTCCACACTGAAGCTTTCTTT.

This clonotype has only a few counts. The chain joins TRBV12-3 or TRBV12-4 to TRBJ2-3, with D possibly being TRBD2 (5 bases). Between the trimmed V and J ends, which lost 3 bases and 9 bases, there was a span of 10 bases. The CDR3 has 12 residues. In nucleotides, the CDR3 is TGTGCCAGCAGTTTGGAGGATGGGACGCAGTATTTT. Protein: CASSLEDGTQYF.

This clonotype has ten or more counts. J is TRBJ1-2 and V is TRBV7-9; 8 positions match TRBD1. V lost 1 base, J lost 6 bases, and 7 bases stayed unmatched. Germline CDR1 and CDR2: SEHNR and FQNEAQ (reference sequence). The CDR3 loop spans 15 amino acids. CDR3 in DNA: TGTGCCAGCAGCTTAGGGGGGGACAGGAACGATGGCTACACCTTC. Protein sequence: CASSLGGDRNDGYTF.

The chain has TRBV29-1 and TRBJ2-2; TRBD1 aligns across 12 bases. This CDR3 has 14 amino acids. Looked up from germline, CDR1 is SQVTM and CDR2 is ANQGSEA. With 7 bases clipped from V and 6 bases from J, the junction kept 6 bases outside the gene matches. CDR3 coding DNA: TGCAGCGGGGGGACAGGGGGCGCGTCCGGGGAGCTGTTTTTT. Protein sequence: CSGGTGGASGELFF.

A few counts support this clonotype. The V and J genes are TRBV2 and TRBJ2-1; D unresolved. Germline lookup yields CDR1 SNHLY and CDR2 FYNNEI. V lost 7 bases and J lost 7, with 5 bases in between. This CDR3 is 10 amino acids long. The CDR3 here is CASNMNEQFF. CDR3 DNA sequence: TGTGCCAGCAATATGAATGAGCAGTTCTTC.

This clonotype has more than one count but fewer than ten. This chain links TRBV15 with TRBJ2-7; 10 positions match TRBD1. V trimming: 2 bases; J trimming: 6 bases; junction bases outside the gene matches: 16. CDR3 size: 18 residues. Germline V lookup: CDR1 LNHNV, CDR2 YYDKDF (reference sequence). The CDR3 bases are TGTGCCACCAGCAGATCCTTCTCGTCCCGGGACAGGGGTACCGAGCAGTACGTC. As protein: CATSRSFSSRDRGTEQYV.

This clonotype came up many times. The chain combines TRBV7-6 with TRBJ2-2, with a weak D call TRBD2 (6 bases). Trimming stripped 5 bases from V and 6 bases from J, with 13 bases between. The CDR3 runs to 14 residues. Germline loops: CDR1 SGHVS, CDR2 FNYEAQ. The CDR3 DNA sequence: TGTGCCAGCAGCCCCCGTTCGGGGGCCGGGGAGCTGTTTTTT. Translation gives CASSPRSGAGELFF.

The V gene is TRBV9, the J gene TRBJ1-2, with 8 bases aligning to TRBD1. The germline gives CDR1 SGDLS, CDR2 YYNGEE. After removal of 4 bases from V and 3 bases from J, the junction contained 5 bases not matched to a gene. The CDR3 spans 14 residues. CDR3 sequence: CASSTLDRDYGYTF. CDR3 nucleotides: TGTGCCAGCAGCACCCTGGACAGGGACTATGGCTACACCTTC.